These 25 T cell receptor beta chains share one sample of origin, sequenced in a study of blood T cell repertoires in COVID-19. Only in-frame clones appear in the TCRdb table, and some are missing; sequencing was by immunoSEQ multiplex PCR. The data show around 100,000 clones, about four fifths seen once. The sequenced material came from peripheral blood. The receptors shown here come from a man aged 40-55 years with active or convalescent COVID-19.

This chain joins TRBV4-3 and TRBJ1-3; D may be TRBD1 (5 bases). The CDR3 totals 16 residues. Germline lookup yields CDR1 LGHNA and CDR2 YSLEER. Between the trimmed V and J ends, which lost 0 bases and 3 bases, there was a span of 12 bases. The CDR3 is CASSQDAQGFGNTIYF. Written as DNA, the CDR3 is TGCGCCAGCAGCCAAGATGCCCAGGGCTTTGGAAACACCATATATTTT.

The chain links TRBV19 to TRBJ1-2; D gene uncertain. Per the germline V gene, CDR1 is LNHDA and CDR2 is SQIVND (reference sequence). The germline V and J ends were trimmed by 3 bases and 3 bases, with 8 bases remaining between them. CDR3 size: 13 residues. The CDR3 protein is CASSIGRDYGYTF. CDR3 nucleotides: TGTGCCAGTAGTATCGGGAGGGACTATGGCTACACCTTC. Supplemented by reference TRBV19 and TRBJ1-2, the full variable domain reads DGGITQSPKYLFRKEGQNVTLSCEQNLNHDAMYWYRQDPGQGLRLIYYSQIVNDFQKGDIAEGYSVSREKKESFPLTVTSAQKNPTAFYLCASSIGRDYGYTFGSGTRLTVV.

V gene TRBV4-3 combines with J gene TRBJ2-5; D may be TRBD2 (6 bases). The germline CDR1 and CDR2 sequences are LGHNA and YSLEER. V shed 3 bases and J shed 5 bases, with 13 bases lying between them. CDR3 length equals 14 residues. CDR3: CASSQGLVGETQYF. The CDR3, as DNA: TGCGCCAGCAGCCAGGGACTGGTGGGGGAGACCCAGTACTTC.

This clone was counted a few times. V is TRBV6-1 and J is TRBJ1-5; 7 bases line up with TRBD1. The CDR3 totals 17 residues. The germline V gene encodes CDR1 MNHNS and CDR2 SASEGT. Trimming cost V 4 bases and J 2 bases; bases outside gene matches: 11. The CDR3 region has the DNA TGTGCCAGCAGTGCCCGCCGCACAGGGGTTGGCAATCAGCCCCAGCATTTT. The encoded protein is CASSARRTGVGNQPQHF.

The table lists this clone with a few counts. The chain carries TRBV19 and TRBJ1-2, with 9 positions matching TRBD1. Germline lookup yields CDR1 LNHDA and CDR2 SQIVND (reference sequence). The length of the CDR3 is 14 residues. V shed 6 bases and J 5 bases; nucleotides not matched to a gene: 7. The CDR3 region has the DNA TGTGCCAGTAGGACCCGGGACAGGGATTATGGCTACACCTTC. Its protein product is CASRTRDRDYGYTF.

This clone appeared a few times. In DNA, the CDR3 is TGCAGCGTTTTTTTTACAGGTAACACTGAAGCTTTCTTT. The encoded protein is CSVFFTGNTEAFF. The rearrangement uses TRBV29-1 and TRBJ1-1; weak D call: TRBD1 (5 bases). Germline V gene lookup returns CDR1 SQVTM and CDR2 ANQGSEA. This CDR3 spans 13 amino acids. V was shortened by 5 bases and J by 2 bases, with 12 bases between the two germline ends.

The chain carries TRBV6-2 or TRBV6-3 and TRBJ2-1, with 9 bases matching TRBD2. The CDR3 runs to 15 residues. Germline-derived CDR1 and CDR2 are MNHEY and SVGEGT. Trimming took 3 bases from V and 7 from J; bases not matched to a gene: 7. CDR3 sequence: CASSYAGGGANEQFF. Written as DNA, the CDR3 is TGTGCCAGCAGTTATGCGGGCGGGGGGGCGAATGAGCAGTTCTTC.

The genes are TRBV20-1 and TRBJ1-1; D is undetermined. CDR1 is DFQATT and CDR2 is SNEGSKA in the germline V gene (reference sequence). CDR3 length equals 13 residues. Trimming left V 3 bases short and J 4 bases short, with 12 bases between. The CDR3 region has the DNA TGCAGTGCTAGTGGCGGAGTGGGCACTGAAGCTTTCTTT. Amino acid sequence: CSASGGVGTEAFF.

The V gene is TRBV7-2, the J gene TRBJ1-1; D is possibly TRBD1 (5 bases). The germline V and J ends were trimmed by 7 bases and 4 bases, with 13 bases remaining between them. CDR1 is SGHTA and CDR2 is FQGNSA in the germline V gene. This CDR3 is built from 13 residues. CDR3 amino acids: CASTSAGGTEAFF. The CDR3 DNA reads as TGTGCCAGCACCTCAGCCGGGGGCACTGAAGCTTTCTTT.

This chain connects TRBV7-3 to TRBJ2-1; 9 nucleotides align to TRBD2. The CDR3 has 16 residues. Losses at the gene ends were 2 bases for V and 5 bases for J; bases not matched to a gene: 7. Looked up from germline, CDR1 is SGHTA and CDR2 is FQGTGA. CDR3 DNA sequence: TGTGCCAGCAGCTTACTTTTGCCTAGCGGGAACAATGAGCAGTTCTTC. Translating gives CASSLLLPSGNNEQFF. The full variable domain, rest sourced from reference TRBV7-3 and TRBJ2-1, is GAGVSQTPSNKVTEKGKYVELRCDPISGHTALYWYRQSLGQGPEFLIYFQGTGAADDSGLPNDRFFAVRPEGSVSTLKIQRTERGDSAVYLCASSLLLPSGNNEQFFGPGTRLTVL.

CDR3 loop: CASRATGINYGYTF. The DNA for the CDR3 is TGTGCCAGCAGGGCCACAGGGATTAACTATGGCTACACCTTC. V usage is TRBV25-1 and J usage is TRBJ1-2, with D tentatively TRBD1 (6 bases). The V gene's germline CDR1 is MGHDK and CDR2 SYGVNS. The CDR3 length is 14 residues. V lost 6 bases, J lost 1 base, and 12 bases lay in between.

V is TRBV19 and J is TRBJ1-4; 8 bases agree with TRBD1. This CDR3 comprises 16 residues. CDR1 and CDR2 from the germline V gene are LNHDA and SQIVND (reference sequence). Unmatched junction bases numbered 3, after V lost 3 bases and J lost 0 bases. The CDR3: CASSMLQGATNEKLFF. The CDR3 DNA sequence: TGTGCCAGTAGTATGTTACAGGGGGCAACTAATGAAAAACTGTTTTTT.

V is TRBV6-5 and J is TRBJ1-4, with D uncertain. V shed 1 base and J shed 7 bases, with 7 bases lying between them. This CDR3 contains 13 residues. The germline V gene has CDR1 MNHEY and CDR2 SVGAGI. The CDR3 DNA follows: TGTGCCAGCAGTTACTTTGCGGGTGAAAAACTGTTTTTT. Residues: CASSYFAGEKLFF.

CDR3 sequence: CASSVAGSSNEKLFF. The CDR3, as DNA: TGTGCCAGCAGCGTAGCGGGGTCTTCTAATGAAAAACTGTTTTTT. The chain couples TRBV9 to TRBJ1-4, with D hard to call. Per the germline V gene, CDR1 is SGDLS and CDR2 is YYNGEE. The CDR3 runs 15 residues. Trimming pared 0 bases from V and 3 bases from J, leaving 9 bases between.

The genes are TRBV5-1 and TRBJ1-5; possible D gene TRBD1, 5 bases. The CDR3 is 15 amino acids. CDR1 and CDR2 from the germline V gene are SGHRS and YFSETQ. V gave up 0 bases and J gave up 1 base, with 8 bases separating them. The CDR3 nucleotides read TGCGCCAGCAGCTTGGGCGGGGGAAGCAATCAGCCCCAGCATTTT. It yields the protein CASSLGGGSNQPQHF.

The V gene is TRBV9, the J gene TRBJ1-6, with 9 bases aligning to TRBD1. CDR1 SGDLS and CDR2 YYNGEE come from the germline V gene. The V segment lost 0 bases and the J segment 9 bases; nucleotides outside the gene matches: 4. The CDR3 has 15 amino acids. The DNA for the CDR3 is TGTGCCAGCAGCGTAGACAGGGGGCCTATTTCACCCCTCCACTTT. Protein product: CASSVDRGPISPLHF.

J is TRBJ2-2 and V is TRBV29-1; TRBD2 matches at 8 bases. The germline V gene has CDR1 SQVTM and CDR2 ANQGSEA. Unmatched junction bases numbered 8, after V lost 6 bases and J lost 5 bases. The CDR3 spans 14 residues. CDR3 sequence: CSVPSGGRTGELFF. CDR3 in DNA: TGCAGCGTCCCCTCGGGGGGGAGAACCGGGGAGCTGTTTTTT.

The chain uses TRBV2 and TRBJ2-7; TRBD1 matches 10 bases. The germline CDR1 and CDR2 sequences are SNHLY and FYNNEI. Trimming at V came to 6 bases and at J to 6 bases, leaving 5 bases not matched to a gene. CDR3 length: 13 amino acids. The CDR3 DNA sequence: TGTGCCAGCAGAGGACAGGGGGTGGGCGAGCAGTACTTC. Amino acid sequence: CASRGQGVGEQYF.

This clone came up a few times. Distinct nucleotide sequences in the sample also encode this CDR3. The chain links TRBV12-3 or TRBV12-4 to TRBJ1-2; D is uncertain. V was cut by 3 bases and J by 4 bases, with 6 bases left in between. The CDR3 totals 12 residues. The CDR3 region is CASSLRGYGYTF. DNA for the CDR3: TGTGCCAGCAGTTTGCGTGGCTATGGCTACACCTTC.

The gene calls are TRBV27 and TRBJ2-7; 8 nucleotides align to TRBD1. Germline V gene lookup returns CDR1 MNHEY and CDR2 SMNVEV (reference sequence). The CDR3 contains 14 residues. The V gene end was trimmed by 7 bases and the J gene end by 7 bases; junction bases not matched to a gene: 12. Written as DNA, the CDR3 is TGTGCCAGCACTATGTCAGGGGGCAGGGGGGAGCAGTACTTC. Its translation is CASTMSGGRGEQYF.

The chain carries TRBV19 and TRBJ2-7; 9 bases agree with TRBD1. The length of the CDR3 is 14 residues. Looked up from germline, CDR1 is LNHDA and CDR2 is SQIVND (reference sequence). V lost 5 bases and J lost 6; bases outside the gene matches: 8. The CDR3 loop reads CASSPGQGWAEQYF. CDR3 nucleotide sequence: TGTGCCAGTAGTCCAGGACAGGGGTGGGCCGAGCAGTACTTC. The full variable domain, its missing parts supplied by reference TRBV19 and TRBJ2-7, is DGGITQSPKYLFRKEGQNVTLSCEQNLNHDAMYWYRQDPGQGLRLIYYSQIVNDFQKGDIAEGYSVSREKKESFPLTVTSAQKNPTAFYLCASSPGQGWAEQYFGPGTRLTVT.

The rearrangement uses TRBV14 and TRBJ1-1; 8 bases line up with TRBD1. The J segment lost 11 bases and the V segment lost 4 bases, leaving 15 bases of the junction unmatched. CDR3 size: 15 residues. Germline values: CDR1 SGHDN, CDR2 FVKESK. CDR3 nucleotide sequence: TGTGCCAGCAGCCTAACGCGGACAGGGCTAGAAGGGGCTTTCTTT. It translates to CASSLTRTGLEGAFF.

The chain uses TRBV27 and TRBJ1-6; a possible D gene is TRBD1 (5 bases). The CDR3 totals 14 residues. V was trimmed by 2 bases and J by 7 bases, leaving 9 bases between them. The germline V gene has CDR1 MNHEY and CDR2 SMNVEV (reference sequence). The CDR3 DNA reads TGTGCCAGCAGTTTACAGCGGGGCAATTCACCCCTCCACTTT. Its protein product is CASSLQRGNSPLHF.

This clone came up many times. Other DNA sequences in this specimen translate into the identical CDR3. This chain connects TRBV27 to TRBJ2-7; 7 bases line up with TRBD1. Per the germline V gene, CDR1 is MNHEY and CDR2 is SMNVEV (reference sequence). V dropped 4 bases and J dropped 0; count of bases not matched to a gene: 0. This CDR3 has 13 amino acids. The CDR3 protein is CASSWDSSYEQYF. The CDR3 DNA is TGTGCCAGCAGTTGGGACAGCTCCTACGAGCAGTACTTC.

This chain links TRBV15 with TRBJ2-3, with 8 bases identical to TRBD1. With 0 bases clipped from V and 4 bases from J, the junction kept 9 bases outside the gene matches. The V gene's germline CDR1 is LNHNV and CDR2 YYDKDF (reference sequence). This CDR3 contains 17 residues. CDR3 loop: CATSRDRPGTGSDTQYF. DNA for the CDR3: TGTGCCACCAGCAGAGATCGACCCGGGACAGGATCAGATACGCAGTATTTT.